Here is one T cell receptor beta chain with its context. The antigen is unknown. Sequencing was performed with immunoSEQ multiplex PCR; in TCRdb, only in-frame clones are kept and a portion is missing. Here the sample spans about 150,000 clones, roughly nine tenths being singletons. The CDR3 covers 15 residues. Germline V gives CDR1 SGDLS, CDR2 YYNGEE. Trimming cost V 3 bases and J 5 bases; bases outside gene matches: 5. The source of the sample is a study of T cell responses to AZD1222 COVID-19 vaccine. Study-level findings and limits: Most donors were white British and more were female, and clonal diversity was possibly underestimated. The breadth and depth of Spike-specific TCRs increased once two AZD1222 doses had been given.

This TCR was sampled from an adult in good health. The V and J genes are TRBV9 and TRBJ2-5; TRBD1 matches 12 bases. The sequencing used peripheral blood, collected on day 0 of AZD1222 vaccination. The CDR3, as DNA: TGTGCCAGCAGCGGGGGACAGGGGGCATGGGAGACCCAGTACTTC. Residues: CASSGGQGAWETQYF.